This entry lists 28 T cell receptor beta chains sequenced from one sample in a study of blood T cell repertoires in COVID-19. Profiling relied on immunoSEQ multiplex PCR, and the TCRdb table lists in-frame clones only, not all of them. The sample includes some 200,000 clones, about 90% of them seen just once. The source material was PBMCs or T cells enriched from blood (not recorded which). These receptor sequences come from a woman aged 25 to 39 who had recovered from COVID-19.

This clone was seen just once. The CDR3 region is CASSYRRDTQETQYF. The CDR3 region has the DNA TGTGCCAGCAGTTACCGCCGGGACACCCAAGAGACCCAGTACTTC. The gene calls are TRBV7-2 and TRBJ2-5, with D possibly matching TRBD1 (6 bases). The germline gives CDR1 SGHTA, CDR2 FQGNSA. The CDR3 spans 15 residues. The ends were cut back, 6 bases at V and 1 base at J, with 15 bases in the middle.

The chain links TRBV6-5 to TRBJ1-5; 9 bases are a match to TRBD1. J gave up 5 bases and V 5 bases, and 7 bases lay outside the gene matches. Germline V gene data show CDR1 as MNHEY and CDR2 as SVGAGI. The CDR3 is 15 amino acids. In nucleotides, the CDR3 is TGTGCCAGCAGTCGGGACAGGGACTTTTATCAGCCCCAGCATTTT. This codes for CASSRDRDFYQPQHF.

This chain connects TRBV12-3 or TRBV12-4 to TRBJ1-1, with unresolved D. Trimming took 6 bases from V and 2 from J, leaving 10 bases between them. The CDR3 length is 13 residues. The CDR3 DNA follows: TGTGCCAGCAGAGTATACTTAAACACTGAAGCTTTCTTT. Its protein product is CASRVYLNTEAFF.

The rearrangement joins TRBV30 to TRBJ1-1; D uncertain. The germline gives CDR1 GTSNPN, CDR2 SVGIG (reference sequence). Deletions cut 3 bases from V and 5 bases from J, with 19 bases between. The CDR3 sequence is 15 residues long. The CDR3 DNA reads TGTGCCTGGAGGGCCCTTTACCCCTACGGGACTGAAGCTTTCTTT. Amino acids: CAWRALYPYGTEAFF.

The chain couples TRBV27 to TRBJ1-6; 8 nucleotides agree with TRBD1. Germline V lookup: CDR1 MNHEY, CDR2 SMNVEV (reference sequence). V lost 2 bases and J lost 10; bases outside the gene matches: 10. There are 16 residues in the CDR3. CDR3 nucleotides: TGTGCCAGCAGTTTAGAGGGGACAGGATCGGGATCACCCCTCCACTTT. Its translation is CASSLEGTGSGSPLHF.

The rearrangement joins TRBV29-1 to TRBJ1-2, with TRBD1 matching over 8 bases. Germline V gene data show CDR1 as SQVTM and CDR2 as ANQGSEA. The trim removed 3 bases at V and 2 bases at J, leaving 11 bases unmatched. CDR3 size: 16 residues. This CDR3 reads CSVDGGQGNRNYGYTF. CDR3 DNA: TGCAGCGTTGATGGAGGACAGGGTAACCGCAACTATGGCTACACCTTC.

The chain employs TRBV24-1 and TRBJ2-1; 7 positions agree with TRBD1. CDR3 length: 13 amino acids. Germline V gene lookup returns CDR1 KGHDR and CDR2 SFDVKD. With 3 bases clipped from V and 10 bases from J, the junction kept 5 bases outside the gene matches. The chain's CDR3 is CATSDPRTGEQFF. CDR3 bases: TGTGCCACCAGTGATCCCCGGACAGGCGAGCAGTTCTTC.

Here the CDR3 DNA reads TGTGCCAGCAGCGGGACACCCAAGAACGTAGGGGAGAACACTGAAGCTTTCTTT. Translated: CASSGTPKNVGENTEAFF. The chain is built from TRBV9 and TRBJ1-1; maybe TRBD1 (5 bases). CDR3 size: 18 residues. CDR1 is SGDLS and CDR2 is YYNGEE in the germline V gene. Trimming removed 3 bases from V and 1 base from J, with 22 bases in between. Looking up the rest from reference TRBV9 and TRBJ1-1 gives the full variable domain: DSGVTQTPKHLITATGQRVTLRCSPRSGDLSVYWYQQSLDQGLQFLIQYYNGEERAKGNILERFSAQQFPDLHSELNLSSLELGDSALYFCASSGTPKNVGENTEAFFGQGTRLTVV.

The chain recombines TRBV29-1 with TRBJ2-3, with D perhaps TRBD2 (6 bases). With 3 bases removed from V and 2 bases from J, the gap between germline ends came to 15 bases. CDR3 length equals 15 residues. Per the germline V gene, CDR1 is SQVTM and CDR2 is ANQGSEA. The CDR3 bases are TGCAGCGTTGAGGACCCGGGACTGGACACAGATACGCAGTATTTT. This encodes CSVEDPGLDTDTQYF.

This clone was observed a single time. The chain uses TRBV19 and TRBJ1-5; the match to TRBD1 covers 7 bases. This CDR3 has 15 amino acids. Germline values: CDR1 LNHDA, CDR2 SQIVND (reference sequence). V gave up 6 bases and J gave up 1 base; unmatched junction bases: 6. CDR3 sequence (DNA): TGTGCCAGTAGCGCCGGGACAGAAAGCAATCAGCCCCAGCATTTT. Its protein product is CASSAGTESNQPQHF.

This chain joins TRBV6-2 or TRBV6-3 and TRBJ2-5; a weak D match, TRBD1 (6 bases). CDR3 length equals 14 residues. Germline V gives CDR1 MNHEY, CDR2 SVGEGT. The V and J ends lost 1 base and 1 base respectively, with 7 bases between them. The CDR3 sequence is CASSYWDTQETQYF. The CDR3 DNA reads as TGTGCCAGCAGTTACTGGGACACCCAAGAGACCCAGTACTTC.

This chain uses TRBV4-3 with TRBJ1-1; 9 nucleotides agree with TRBD1. The germline V gene has CDR1 LGHNA and CDR2 YSLEER. This CDR3 region has 17 residues. J was trimmed by 1 base and V by 4 bases; bases with no gene match: 10. The CDR3 nucleotides are TGCGCCAGCAGCCTTCACCGGGACAGGGAGCGGAACACTGAAGCTTTCTTT. The encoded protein is CASSLHRDRERNTEAFF.

This clone occurred a few times. V and J are TRBV30 and TRBJ1-6; the D gene is possibly TRBD1 (6 bases). This CDR3 comprises 13 residues. V shed 4 bases and J shed 7 bases, with 11 bases lying between them. Germline CDR1 GTSNPN, CDR2 SVGIG (reference sequence). The CDR3 coding sequence is TGTGCCTGGACCGGACAGCAGAATTCACCCCTCCACTTT. This codes for CAWTGQQNSPLHF.

This clone appeared a single time. The rearrangement uses TRBV2 and TRBJ1-1, with D possibly matching TRBD1 (5 bases). Trimming left V 8 bases short and J 0 bases short, with 16 bases between. Germline lookup yields CDR1 SNHLY and CDR2 FYNNEI. The CDR3 extends over 15 amino acids. In nucleotides, the CDR3 is TGTGCCAGCGGCGAACGACAGCTTATGAACACTGAAGCTTTCTTT. Its protein product is CASGERQLMNTEAFF. The full variable domain, its missing parts supplied by reference TRBV2 and TRBJ1-1, is EPEVTQTPSHQVTQMGQEVILRCVPISNHLYFYWYRQILGQKVEFLVSFYNNEISEKSEIFDDQFSVERPDGSNFTLKIRSTKLEDSAMYFCASGERQLMNTEAFFGQGTRLTVV.

This clone was seen a single time. The J gene is TRBJ1-6, the V gene TRBV18, with D perhaps matching TRBD1 (5 bases). The V gene lost 4 bases and the J gene lost 0 bases, with 16 bases spanning the gap. Germline-derived CDR1 and CDR2 are KGHSH and LQKENI. The CDR3 is made up of 18 amino acids. This chain's CDR3 is CASSHLSGGSSYNSPLHF. The CDR3 nucleotides read TGTGCCAGCTCACACCTCAGCGGGGGAAGCTCCTATAATTCACCCCTCCACTTT.

The J gene is TRBJ1-6, the V gene TRBV7-2; 9 positions match TRBD1. CDR1 and CDR2 (germline): SGHTA, FQGNSA. V dropped 5 bases and J dropped 7; count of bases not matched to a gene: 6. The length of the CDR3 is 15 residues. The CDR3 sequence is CASSPQGQGNSPLHF. CDR3 bases: TGTGCCAGCAGCCCACAAGGACAGGGGAATTCACCCCTCCACTTT.

The J gene is TRBJ2-5, the V gene TRBV14; D gene unclear. The CDR3 runs to 13 residues. CDR1 and CDR2 (germline): SGHDN, FVKESK. Trimming pared 2 bases from V and 0 bases from J, leaving 4 bases between. The CDR3 coding sequence is TGTGCCAGCAGCCAACAGTACCAAGAGACCCAGTACTTC. The encoded protein is CASSQQYQETQYF.

The chain is built from TRBV6-8 and TRBJ1-2; D is possibly TRBD1 (5 bases). The V end lost 2 bases, the J end lost 6 bases, and 7 bases lay between the germline ends. The CDR3 totals 12 residues. Germline-derived CDR1 and CDR2 are MNHGY and SAAAGT. The CDR3 DNA is TGTGCCAGCAGTTACCCCAGGGATGGCTACACCTTC. Amino acids: CASSYPRDGYTF.

This clone has only a few counts. J is TRBJ2-1 and V is TRBV13; 7 bases are shared with TRBD2. Germline CDR1 and CDR2: PRHDT and FYEKMQ (reference sequence). After removal of 0 bases from V and 0 bases from J, the junction contained 11 bases not matched to a gene. The CDR3 is 19 amino acids. The CDR3 bases are TGTGCCAGCAGCTTAGGATCGGGTCCAACTAGCGTCTCCTACAATGAGCAGTTCTTC. Translating gives CASSLGSGPTSVSYNEQFF.

The chain has TRBV9 and TRBJ2-5, with 7 bases aligning to TRBD2. The CDR3 sequence is 12 residues long. J was trimmed by 2 bases and V by 5 bases; bases with no gene match: 0. The germline gives CDR1 SGDLS, CDR2 YYNGEE. CDR3: CASSSGQETQYF. CDR3 bases: TGTGCCAGCAGTAGCGGGCAAGAGACCCAGTACTTC.

V usage is TRBV4-3 and J usage is TRBJ2-7, with a weak D call TRBD2 (6 bases). Trimming took 1 base from V and 3 from J, leaving 13 bases between them. CDR1 is LGHNA, CDR2 YSLEER, per germline. This CDR3 has 15 residues. The CDR3 reads CASSQGSRGNYEQYF. CDR3 coding DNA: TGCGCCAGCAGCCAAGGCTCGCGGGGAAACTACGAGCAGTACTTC.

This clone has a count of ten or more. The chain recombines TRBV28 with TRBJ2-3, with 11 bases aligning to TRBD2. Unmatched junction bases numbered 10, after V lost 3 bases and J lost 5 bases. CDR1 and CDR2 (germline): MDHEN, SYDVKM. The CDR3 contains 17 residues. The CDR3 DNA reads as TGTGCCAGCAGTTTGGGACCACTAGCGGGAGAAGGAGATACGCAGTATTTT. This codes for CASSLGPLAGEGDTQYF.

Remarks on this clone: Other DNA variants within this sample encode the same CDR3. The chain uses TRBV5-1 and TRBJ2-2; 8 bases line up with TRBD2. Trimming took 3 bases from V and 0 from J; bases not matched to a gene: 1. The V gene's germline CDR1 is SGHRS and CDR2 YFSETQ. There are 15 residues in the CDR3. CDR3 sequence (DNA): TGCGCCAGCAGCTCGGGACTAGCGAACACCGGGGAGCTGTTTTTT. Its translation: CASSSGLANTGELFF.

The J gene is TRBJ1-5, the V gene TRBV19; a weak D match, TRBD1 (6 bases). This CDR3 has 15 residues. CDR1 LNHDA and CDR2 SQIVND come from the germline V gene (reference sequence). Between the trimmed V and J ends, which lost 6 bases and 0 bases, there was a span of 12 bases. The CDR3 is CASSPTGNSNQPQHF. CDR3 in DNA: TGTGCCAGTAGCCCGACAGGAAATAGCAATCAGCCCCAGCATTTT.

CDR3 DNA: TGCAGCGTCCTACTAGCGGGAGTGCAAGATACGCAGTATTTT. It is translated as CSVLLAGVQDTQYF. This rearrangement joins TRBV29-1 to TRBJ2-3, with TRBD2 matching over 11 bases. The CDR3 runs 14 residues. The germline V gene encodes CDR1 SQVTM and CDR2 ANQGSEA. J lost 5 bases, V lost 6 bases, and 7 bases had no gene match.

This sequence joins TRBV15 and TRBJ2-2; D might be TRBD2 (5 bases). CDR3 length: 14 residues. Germline V gene sequence: CDR1 LNHNV, CDR2 YYDKDF (reference sequence). The ends were cut back, 7 bases at V and 0 bases at J, with 9 bases in the middle. This chain's CDR3 is CATKRRTNTGELFF. In DNA form, the CDR3 reads TGTGCCACCAAGCGGAGAACGAACACCGGGGAGCTGTTTTTT.

The chain combines TRBV7-8 with TRBJ2-1; maybe TRBD2 (5 bases). CDR1 and CDR2 (germline): SGHVS, FQNEAQ. V dropped 7 bases and J dropped 1 base, with 17 bases sitting between them. The CDR3 has 16 residues. The CDR3 sequence is CASTIKARGSYNEQFF. The DNA of the CDR3 is TGTGCCAGCACCATTAAAGCCCGGGGATCCTACAATGAGCAGTTCTTC.

This clone was found a few times. The chain employs TRBV4-2 and TRBJ1-1; TRBD1 is a possible D gene (5 bases). V gave up 1 base and J gave up 3 bases, with 18 bases separating them. Germline V gene data show CDR1 as LGHNA and CDR2 as YNFKEQ. This CDR3 has 17 residues. The CDR3 DNA is TGTGCCAGCAGCCAAGTAAGGGCAGGGTTGAAGGACACTGAAGCTTTCTTT. Protein product: CASSQVRAGLKDTEAFF.